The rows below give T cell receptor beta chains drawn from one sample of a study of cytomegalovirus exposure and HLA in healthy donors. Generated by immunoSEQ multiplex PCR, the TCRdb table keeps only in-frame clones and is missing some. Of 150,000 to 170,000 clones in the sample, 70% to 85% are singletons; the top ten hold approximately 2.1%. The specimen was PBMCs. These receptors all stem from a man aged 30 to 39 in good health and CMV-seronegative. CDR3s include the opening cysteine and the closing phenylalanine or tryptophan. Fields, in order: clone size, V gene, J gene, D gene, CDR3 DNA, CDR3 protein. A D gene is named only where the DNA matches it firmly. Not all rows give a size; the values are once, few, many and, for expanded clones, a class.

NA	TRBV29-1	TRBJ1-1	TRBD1	TGCAGCGTCGGGGACAGGGTAATTGAAGCTTTCTTT	CSVGDRVIEAFF
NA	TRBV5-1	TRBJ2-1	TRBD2	TGCGCCAGCAGCTTGGATCTGACTAGCGGGGTCGGAAATGAGCAGTTCTTC	CASSLDLTSGVGNEQFF
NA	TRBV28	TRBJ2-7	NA	TGTGCCAGCAGTGGGAGGGAGCAGTACTTC	CASSGREQYF
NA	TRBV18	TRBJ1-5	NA	TGTGCCAGCTCACCGTCAGGGCAGCCCCAGCATTTT	CASSPSGQPQHF
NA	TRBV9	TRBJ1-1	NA	TGTGCCAGCAGCGCCTCGGGACACACGAACACTGAAGCTTTCTTT	CASSASGHTNTEAFF
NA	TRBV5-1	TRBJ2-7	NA	TGCGCCAGCAGCTTGGCTAGCTCCTACGAGCAGTACTTC	CASSLASSYEQYF
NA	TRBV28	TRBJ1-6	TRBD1	TGTGCCAGCACCCGACAGGGCTCGGGTTCACCCCTCCACTTT	CASTRQGSGSPLHF
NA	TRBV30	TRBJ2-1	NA	TGTGCCTGGAGGGGCGACTATGATGAGCAGTTCTTC	CAWRGDYDEQFF
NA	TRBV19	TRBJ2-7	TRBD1	TGTGCCAGTAGGCTGGGGACAGGTGATTACGAGCAGTACTTC	CASRLGTGDYEQYF
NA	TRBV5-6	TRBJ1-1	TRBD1	TGTGCCAGCACCCTACAGGGGGCAGGAACTGAAGCTTTCTTT	CASTLQGAGTEAFF
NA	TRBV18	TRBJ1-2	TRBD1	TGTGCCAGCTCACCCGGACAGGGAGGATATGGCTACACCTTC	CASSPGQGGYGYTF
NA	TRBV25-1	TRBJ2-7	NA	TGTGCCAGCAGTGGGAGTCCTTCCTACGAGCAGTACTTC	CASSGSPSYEQYF
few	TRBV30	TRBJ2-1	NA	TGTGCCTGGAGGCGGGACTGGCCTGCGGAGCAGTTCTTC	CAWRRDWPAEQFF
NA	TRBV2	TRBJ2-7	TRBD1	TGTGCCAGCACTCAGGATCCTGGGACAGGGGGACTCGAGCAGTACTTC	CASTQDPGTGGLEQYF
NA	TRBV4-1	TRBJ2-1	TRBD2	TGCGCCAGCAGCCATAGTAGCGGGGATTACAATGAGCAGTTCTTC	CASSHSSGDYNEQFF
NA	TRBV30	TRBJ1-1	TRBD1	TGTGCCTGGAGTGTACGTCGGGACAGGGGGCCTAACACTGAAGCTTTCTTT	CAWSVRRDRGPNTEAFF
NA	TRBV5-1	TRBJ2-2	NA	TGCGCCAGCAGCTTGGATGGGGGGAGACGGGAGCTGTTTTTT	CASSLDGGRRELFF
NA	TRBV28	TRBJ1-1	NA	TGTGCCAGCAGGCCATCTCACGGAGGGGTGAACACTGAAGCTTTCTTT	CASRPSHGGVNTEAFF
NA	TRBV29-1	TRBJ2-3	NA	TGCAGCGTTGAAGGGGGCTTGGGCACAGATACGCAGTATTTT	CSVEGGLGTDTQYF
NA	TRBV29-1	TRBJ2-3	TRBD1	TGCAGCGTCCCCCCCCGGGACAGGTTTTCAGATACGCAGTATTTT	CSVPPRDRFSDTQYF
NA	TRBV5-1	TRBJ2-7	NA	TGCGCCAGCAGCAGTCGGGACAACTACGAGCAGTACTTC	CASSSRDNYEQYF
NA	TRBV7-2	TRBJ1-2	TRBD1	TGTGCCAGCAGCTTAGCCTCAGGGGGATCTAACTATGGCTACACCTTC	CASSLASGGSNYGYTF
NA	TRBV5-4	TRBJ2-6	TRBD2	TGTGCCAGCAGCCCCCCTCTAGCGGGGTTCTCTGGGGCCAACGTCCTGACTTTC	CASSPPLAGFSGANVLTF
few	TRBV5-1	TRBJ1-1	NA	TGCGCCAGCAGCTTGTTAGTGAACACTGAAGCTTTCTTT	CASSLLVNTEAFF
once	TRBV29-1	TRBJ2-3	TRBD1	TGCAGCGTTGTACAGGGGGCTAGCACAGATACGCAGTATTTT	CSVVQGASTDTQYF
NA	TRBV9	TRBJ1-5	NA	TGTGCCAGCAGCGTAGGGGAGGGCCACAATCAGCCCCAGAATTTT	CASSVGEGHNQPQNF
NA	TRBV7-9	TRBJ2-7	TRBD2	TGTGCCAGCAGCCCGGGCGGCGGGGGAATCTACGAGCAGTACTTC	CASSPGGGGIYEQYF
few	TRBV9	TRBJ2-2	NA	TGTGCCAGCAGCGTACGACTGCACACCGGGGAGCTGTTTTTT	CASSVRLHTGELFF
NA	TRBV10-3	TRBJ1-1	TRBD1	TGTGCCATCAGTGAGTTGGGACAGGGAGACACTGAAGCTTTCTTT	CAISELGQGDTEAFF
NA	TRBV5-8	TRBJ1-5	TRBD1	TGTGCCAGCAGCGCTACAGGGGGCGCGAATCAGCCCCAGCATTTT	CASSATGGANQPQHF
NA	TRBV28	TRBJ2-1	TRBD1	TGTGCCAGCAGAGGGACAGGGAAAAATGAGCAGTTCTTC	CASRGTGKNEQFF
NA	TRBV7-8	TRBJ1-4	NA	TGTGCCAGCAGCCGAGCGGGGCGCGCGGAAGAAAAACTGTTTTTT	CASSRAGRAEEKLFF
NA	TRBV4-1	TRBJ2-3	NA	TGCGCCAGCAGCCACTCTAGAGAAGATACGCAGTATTTT	CASSHSREDTQYF
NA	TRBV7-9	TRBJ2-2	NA	TGTGCCAGCAGCCCTAGCGTCGGGGATGGTACCGGGGAGCTGTTTTTT	CASSPSVGDGTGELFF
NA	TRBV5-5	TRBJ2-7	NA	TGTGCCAGCGGGGAAGGGGTCGGTACCTACGAGCAGTACTTC	CASGEGVGTYEQYF
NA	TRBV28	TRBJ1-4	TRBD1	TGTGCCAGCACCGCCGGGACAGGGTACGAAAAACTGTTTTTT	CASTAGTGYEKLFF
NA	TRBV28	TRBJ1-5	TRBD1	TGTGCCAGCAGTTCAGCCGGGACAGGGGGTTGGCAGCCCCAGCATTTT	CASSSAGTGGWQPQHF
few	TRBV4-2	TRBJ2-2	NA	TGTGCCGTATCCCAGGGAGGGAACACCGGGGAGCTGTTTTTT	CAVSQGGNTGELFF
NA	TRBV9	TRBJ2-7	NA	TGTGCCAGCAGCGTAGCTGTGGCAGCGAACGAGCAGTACTTC	CASSVAVAANEQYF
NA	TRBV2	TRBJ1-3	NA	TGTGCCACCAGCGGCGGATTCTCTGGAAACACCATATATTTT	CATSGGFSGNTIYF
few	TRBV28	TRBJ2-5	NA	TGTGCCAGCAGTCTTCATCAGGTTCCCTCAAAAGAGCCCCAGTACTTC	CASSLHQVPSKEPQYF